This T cell receptor beta chain was observed in a study of blood T cell repertoires in COVID-19. Study as a whole: COVID-19 samples, acute and convalescent, were from the United States, Italy and Spain. Sources were T cells, B-cell-depleted T cells, or PBMCs; the material itself was cDNA or gDNA.

This clone has more than one count but fewer than ten. Per the study methods: Reference gene primer amplification gave nucleated cell count estimates. Produced via immunoSEQ multiplex PCR; TCRdb's table is partial and in-frame only. V and J calls and clone size are as listed in that table; D and trimming were resolved from the DNA. Of 270,000 or so clones listed, under 90% are singletons. The CDR3 length is 16 residues. Trimming took 6 bases from V and 3 from J, leaving 15 bases between them. CDR1 is SGHTA, CDR2 FQGTGA, per germline. This sequence originates from a woman in her forties or fifties who had recovered from COVID-19. The source material was peripheral blood. This chain links TRBV7-3 with TRBJ2-6; D remains unclear. For the CDR3, the DNA is TGTGCCAGCAGTCCTATCCGTGGAGTTGGGGCCAACGTCCTGACTTTC. This encodes CASSPIRGVGANVLTF.